These T cell receptor beta chains were read from a single sample in a study of neurological immune-mediated disorders. One entry per CDR3 protein, called by TCRdb with MiXCR from the 5' RACE reads. The top ten hold roughly 2.6% of the sample, which has some 66,000 distinct CDR3 sequences, approximately 3.7% seen once. Sequenced sample: PBMCs. These receptors originate from a man between 50 and 59 years old with multiple sclerosis. Each CDR3 is given with its conserved first and last residue. A D gene is named only where the DNA matches it firmly. Clone size is shown for a subset of rows, as once, few, many or a class of expanded clone.

cdr3_nt: TGTGCCAGCAGCTTAGGGATCTCCTGGGAGACCCAGTACTTC; cdr3_aa: CASSLGISWETQYF; d_call: .; j_call: TRBJ2-5; clone_size: many; v_call: TRBV7-9
cdr3_nt: TGTGCCAGCAGTGAGACAGGGGCTGATACGCAGTATTTT; cdr3_aa: CASSETGADTQYF; d_call: TRBD1; j_call: TRBJ2-3; clone_size: few; v_call: TRBV11-3
cdr3_nt: TGTGCCAGCAGCCAAGTACCCGGGGTCGGGGAGCTGTTTTTT; cdr3_aa: CASSQVPGVGELFF; d_call: .; j_call: TRBJ2-2; clone_size: many; v_call: TRBV3-1
cdr3_nt: TGCGCCAGCAGCCAAAGTGGCGGAGTTCAAAGATATGGCTACACCTTC; cdr3_aa: CASSQSGGVQRYGYTF; d_call: .; j_call: TRBJ1-2; clone_size: many; v_call: TRBV4-1
cdr3_nt: TGCAGTGCTAGACACCCGGGACAGGGGGCCGAGGAGCAGTTCTTC; cdr3_aa: CSARHPGQGAEEQFF; d_call: TRBD1; j_call: TRBJ2-1; clone_size: many; v_call: TRBV20-1
cdr3_nt: TGTGCCAGCAGCTCATCGGCCGTAGAGGGGGAGACCCAGTACTTC; cdr3_aa: CASSSSAVEGETQYF; d_call: .; j_call: TRBJ2-5; clone_size: many; v_call: TRBV7-2
cdr3_nt: TGTGCCAGCAGCTTGGGACTTCGGGCACAGTATTTT; cdr3_aa: CASSLGLRAQYF; d_call: .; j_call: TRBJ2-3; clone_size: .; v_call: TRBV5-5
cdr3_nt: TGTGCCAGCAGCGGACGGATGAACTATGGCTACACCTTC; cdr3_aa: CASSGRMNYGYTF; d_call: .; j_call: TRBJ1-2; clone_size: many; v_call: TRBV6-5
cdr3_nt: TGTGCCAGCAGCACGAAACAGGGGGCGCCTGGCGAGCAGTACTTC; cdr3_aa: CASSTKQGAPGEQYF; d_call: TRBD1; j_call: TRBJ2-7; clone_size: many; v_call: TRBV7-2
cdr3_nt: TGCGCCAGCAGCAATGTTGTGGGTCAGCCCCAGCATTTT; cdr3_aa: CASSNVVGQPQHF; d_call: .; j_call: TRBJ1-5; clone_size: many; v_call: TRBV5-1
cdr3_nt: TGCAGTGCTCGGCGGTCGGAGCGGGGGGGTTCTGGAGATACGCAGTATTTT; cdr3_aa: CSARRSERGGSGDTQYF; d_call: TRBD2; j_call: TRBJ2-3; clone_size: many; v_call: TRBV20-1
cdr3_nt: TGCGCCAGCAGCCTGATGGGCCCCGACAGCAATGAGCAGTTCTTC; cdr3_aa: CASSLMGPDSNEQFF; d_call: .; j_call: TRBJ2-1; clone_size: many; v_call: TRBV5-1
cdr3_nt: TGTGCCATCAGTGAGGCGACGGGACAGAACTACGAGCAGTACTTC; cdr3_aa: CAISEATGQNYEQYF; d_call: TRBD1; j_call: TRBJ2-7; clone_size: many; v_call: TRBV10-3
cdr3_nt: TGCGCCAGCAGCTTGGCCGAGACTCGCTACGATAGTGAGCAGTTCTTC; cdr3_aa: CASSLAETRYDSEQFF; d_call: .; j_call: TRBJ2-1; clone_size: many; v_call: TRBV5-1
cdr3_nt: TGTGCCAGCAGCTTAGCGGAGGGATCCTACAATGAGCAGTTCTTC; cdr3_aa: CASSLAEGSYNEQFF; d_call: .; j_call: TRBJ2-1; clone_size: few; v_call: TRBV7-6
cdr3_nt: TGTGCCAGCAATTCTCCGGGGAGCACAGATACGCAGTATTTT; cdr3_aa: CASNSPGSTDTQYF; d_call: .; j_call: TRBJ2-3; clone_size: many; v_call: TRBV12-3/TRBV12-4
cdr3_nt: TGTGCCAGCAGCCAAGGGCCAGGGGTTAATGATGGCTACACCTTC; cdr3_aa: CASSQGPGVNDGYTF; d_call: .; j_call: TRBJ1-2; clone_size: many; v_call: TRBV4-2
cdr3_nt: TGCGCCAGCAGCTTGGTGGCAGCTACCCAAGAGACCCAGTACTTC; cdr3_aa: CASSLVAATQETQYF; d_call: .; j_call: TRBJ2-5; clone_size: many; v_call: TRBV5-1
cdr3_nt: TGCACCGAGGAGAGGGCCGACCCTGCCGAAAAACTGTTTTTT; cdr3_aa: CTEERADPAEKLFF; d_call: .; j_call: TRBJ1-4; clone_size: many; v_call: TRBV29-1
cdr3_nt: TGTGCCAGCAGTCCTACTCAGGCGGGTCAGCCCCAGAATTTT; cdr3_aa: CASSPTQAGQPQNF; d_call: .; j_call: TRBJ1-5; clone_size: many; v_call: TRBV9
cdr3_nt: TGTGCCAGCAGCTTAGATCAGCGGGGGTACGAGCAGTACTTC; cdr3_aa: CASSLDQRGYEQYF; d_call: TRBD2; j_call: TRBJ2-7; clone_size: many; v_call: TRBV11-2
cdr3_nt: TGCAGTGCTAGAGATAAGGCCTGGAGCTCCTACAATGAGCAGTTCTTC; cdr3_aa: CSARDKAWSSYNEQFF; d_call: .; j_call: TRBJ2-1; clone_size: many; v_call: TRBV20-1
cdr3_nt: TGCGCCAGCAGCTTGGCCGGGGCAGCCTATAATTCACCCCTCCACTTT; cdr3_aa: CASSLAGAAYNSPLHF; d_call: .; j_call: TRBJ1-6; clone_size: many; v_call: TRBV5-1
cdr3_nt: TGCAGTGCTAGTAGGACAGGGGGACCCAAAAACATTCAGTACTTC; cdr3_aa: CSASRTGGPKNIQYF; d_call: TRBD1; j_call: TRBJ2-4; clone_size: many; v_call: TRBV20-1
cdr3_nt: TGCGCCAGCAGCTTGAGTGGGGCTAGGAATGAAAAACTGTTTTTT; cdr3_aa: CASSLSGARNEKLFF; d_call: .; j_call: TRBJ1-4; clone_size: many; v_call: TRBV5-1
cdr3_nt: TGTGCCAGCAGCGGCGGGGTTTTCAATGAGCAGTTCTTC; cdr3_aa: CASSGGVFNEQFF; d_call: .; j_call: TRBJ2-1; clone_size: many; v_call: TRBV5-5
cdr3_nt: TGTGCCAGCAGTTTCCTCACGGATTCACCCCTCCACTTT; cdr3_aa: CASSFLTDSPLHF; d_call: .; j_call: TRBJ1-6; clone_size: .; v_call: TRBV28
cdr3_nt: TGTGCCAGCAGCTTAAAGTTGAGGGTCCGGCAGTTCTTC; cdr3_aa: CASSLKLRVRQFF; d_call: .; j_call: TRBJ2-1; clone_size: many; v_call: TRBV7-9
cdr3_nt: TGTGCCAGCAGCTTGACCGACCTCTGGGGCTACACCTTC; cdr3_aa: CASSLTDLWGYTF; d_call: .; j_call: TRBJ1-2; clone_size: many; v_call: TRBV5-8
cdr3_nt: TGCAGTGCTAGACCGGTCAATGGACAGTTCTATGGCTACACCTTC; cdr3_aa: CSARPVNGQFYGYTF; d_call: .; j_call: TRBJ1-2; clone_size: many; v_call: TRBV20-1
cdr3_nt: TGCAGTGCTAGATTTCTGGGCCAGATGAACACTGAAGCTTTCTTT; cdr3_aa: CSARFLGQMNTEAFF; d_call: .; j_call: TRBJ1-1; clone_size: many; v_call: TRBV20-1
cdr3_nt: TGTGCCAGCAGCAAGGACAGATCTAGTCGGGGGTATGGCTACACCTTC; cdr3_aa: CASSKDRSSRGYGYTF; d_call: .; j_call: TRBJ1-2; clone_size: many; v_call: TRBV7-8
cdr3_nt: TGCGCCAGCTCCATCCGGGACAAAAATGAGCAGTTCTTC; cdr3_aa: CASSIRDKNEQFF; d_call: .; j_call: TRBJ2-1; clone_size: many; v_call: TRBV5-1
cdr3_nt: TGCGCCAGCAGCCACGAGCGGGGGATCTACGAGCAGTACTTC; cdr3_aa: CASSHERGIYEQYF; d_call: TRBD2; j_call: TRBJ2-7; clone_size: many; v_call: TRBV4-1
cdr3_nt: TGTGCCAGCAGCTCCACGGGACTCTCCTATAATTCACCCCTCAACTTT; cdr3_aa: CASSSTGLSYNSPLNF; d_call: .; j_call: TRBJ1-6; clone_size: many; v_call: TRBV7-2
cdr3_nt: TGTGCCAGCAGCGCCACAGGGGGCAATCAGCCCCAGAATTTT; cdr3_aa: CASSATGGNQPQNF; d_call: TRBD1; j_call: TRBJ1-5; clone_size: .; v_call: TRBV7-6
cdr3_nt: TGCAGTGCTAGAGATTGGGGGGACAATCAGCCCCAGCATTTT; cdr3_aa: CSARDWGDNQPQHF; d_call: .; j_call: TRBJ1-5; clone_size: many; v_call: TRBV20-1
cdr3_nt: TGTGCCAGCAGCCAAGTTCAGGACAGGGCCACCTTCTTC; cdr3_aa: CASSQVQDRATFF; d_call: TRBD1; j_call: TRBJ2-1; clone_size: many; v_call: TRBV3-1
cdr3_nt: TGTGCCAGCAGGGGTGAGGGCAATCAGCCCCAGCATTTT; cdr3_aa: CASRGEGNQPQHF; d_call: .; j_call: TRBJ1-5; clone_size: .; v_call: TRBV2
cdr3_nt: TGTGCCAGCAGAGCCAGGGGGCCCGGTCAGCCCCAGAATTTT; cdr3_aa: CASRARGPGQPQNF; d_call: TRBD1; j_call: TRBJ1-5; clone_size: many; v_call: TRBV2
cdr3_nt: TGTGCCAGCAGCTTAGTTCGGGTGCGAGCCACTGAAGCTTTCTTT; cdr3_aa: CASSLVRVRATEAFF; d_call: .; j_call: TRBJ1-1; clone_size: many; v_call: TRBV11-2
cdr3_nt: TGTGCCAGCAGCGTAGATTCTGGGGCCAACGTCCTGACTTTC; cdr3_aa: CASSVDSGANVLTF; d_call: .; j_call: TRBJ2-6; clone_size: many; v_call: TRBV9
cdr3_nt: TGCAGTGCGAGCCTCGGGGGGCCGGGGACCCAGTACTTC; cdr3_aa: CSASLGGPGTQYF; d_call: .; j_call: TRBJ2-5; clone_size: .; v_call: TRBV20-1
cdr3_nt: TGCAGTGCTAGAGACGACAGGGTACTCAACTACGAGCAGTACTTC; cdr3_aa: CSARDDRVLNYEQYF; d_call: TRBD1; j_call: TRBJ2-7; clone_size: many; v_call: TRBV20-1
cdr3_nt: TGTGCCACCAGCAGAGATAGGGCGGTAGACGCCCATCAGCCCCAGAATTTT; cdr3_aa: CATSRDRAVDAHQPQNF; d_call: .; j_call: TRBJ1-5; clone_size: many; v_call: TRBV15
cdr3_nt: TGTGCCAGCAGCCGACAGTACCAAGAGACCCAGTACTTC; cdr3_aa: CASSRQYQETQYF; d_call: .; j_call: TRBJ2-5; clone_size: many; v_call: TRBV3-1